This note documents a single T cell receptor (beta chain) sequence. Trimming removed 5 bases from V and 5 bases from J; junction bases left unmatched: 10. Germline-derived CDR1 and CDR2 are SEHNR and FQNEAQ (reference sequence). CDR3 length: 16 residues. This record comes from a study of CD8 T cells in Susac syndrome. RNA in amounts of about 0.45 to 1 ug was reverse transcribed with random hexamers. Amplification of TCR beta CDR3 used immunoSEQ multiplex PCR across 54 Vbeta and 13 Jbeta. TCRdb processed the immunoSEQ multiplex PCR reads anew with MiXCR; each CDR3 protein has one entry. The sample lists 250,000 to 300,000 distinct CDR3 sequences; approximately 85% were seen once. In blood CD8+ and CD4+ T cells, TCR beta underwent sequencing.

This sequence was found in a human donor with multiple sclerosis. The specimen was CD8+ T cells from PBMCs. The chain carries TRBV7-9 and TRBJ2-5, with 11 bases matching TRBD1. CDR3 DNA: TGTGCCAGCAGCCCACCGGACAGGGGGCTAAGGGAGACCCAGTACTTC. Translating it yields CASSPPDRGLRETQYF.